This T cell receptor (beta chain) stems from a study of blood T cell repertoires in COVID-19. Germline lookup yields CDR1 WSHSY and CDR2 SAAADI. This CDR3 has 11 residues. Trimming took 3 bases from V and 4 from J, leaving 3 bases between them. Clones were read by immunoSEQ multiplex PCR, and TCRdb kept only the in-frame ones, dropping some. Altogether almost 200,000 clones are present, roughly nine tenths being singletons, with the ten largest covering 0.78%. The clonotype originates from a woman aged 70-85 years with acute or convalescent COVID-19. The sequenced material came from peripheral blood. The V gene is TRBV10-2, the J gene TRBJ1-2; D ambiguous. As DNA, the CDR3 is TGCGCCAGCAGTGACCTCTATGGCTACACCTTC. It codes for CASSDLYGYTF.